This TCR beta chain appears in the sequencing data of a study of blood T cell repertoires in COVID-19 (dated by TCRdb to about 2020). With regard to the full study: Collaborator samples came from the United States, Italy and Spain and covered acute and convalescent phases of COVID-19. A freely available public database, intended as a resource for researchers studying the immune response to SARS-CoV-2, is where the repertoires were released. The samples were drawn from two sources: the first 160 participants of the ongoing ImmuneRACE study, and some 1,300 subjects contributed by 6 global collaborators. The dataset comprised deeply sampled blood TCRbeta repertoires from subjects exposed to, actively infected with, or recovered from COVID-19. The prospective study material was composed of cDNA or gDNA derived from T cells, B-cell-depleted T cells, or PBMCs. Sample metadata almost always included a de-identified subject ID, COVID-19 status, age in years and sex. Where available, HLA class I and class II types were obtained from metadata supplied by the sample provider rather than from assay-based typing. General findings and caveats noted by the study authors: How much clinical and demographic metadata was included differed by source and by participant, and the metadata was provided uncurated.

On this clone itself: The target of this receptor is not known. Base qualities are missing; no much larger clone stands one base away.

TCRbeta CDR3 regions were amplified from genomic DNA by means of the immunoSEQ Assay, a bias-controlled multiplex PCR. The authors' analysis ran thus. The number of nucleated cells in each sample was estimated by amplification of reference gene primers within the assay. To quantify the absolute abundance of each unique TCRbeta CDR3 rearrangement, sequence reads were collapsed and filtered. For each sample, productive Simpson clonality was calculated as the square root of Simpson's diversity index over productive rearrangements. TCRdb stores this immuneACCESS table with in-frame sequences only. Part of the clones is absent; in the studies checked, under half of the shortfall reflects unresolved V genes, and no reason is known for the rest. V, J and clone size are taken as reported in that table, and D and trimming were inferred from the DNA itself. The table for this sample lists approximately 61,000 clones; 70% to 80% of them were counted only once. The top ten hold about a fifth of the sample.

Whole blood was collected in K2EDTA tubes by collaborating institutions according to the institutions' own protocols. For TCRbeta analysis, collaborators shipped samples as frozen whole blood, isolated PBMCs, or DNA extracted from either of those sample types. V is cut by 5 bases and J by 3 bases, and the space between the germline ends is 15 bases. The germline V gene (reference sequence) gives CDR1 as SGHKS and CDR2 as YYEKEE. Its CDR3 holds 14 amino acids, cysteine through phenylalanine. Only the CDR3 region is kept as DNA, spanning 42 bases read in frame from base 1. This TCR was sampled from a man older than 75 with active or convalescent COVID-19. Material for sequencing was peripheral blood. The V gene is TRBV5-5 and the J gene is TRBJ2-7; TRBD1 might be the D gene, on 6 matching bases. The CDR3 protein: CASSGRGGIYEQYF. Read as DNA, the sequence is TGTGCCAGCAGTGGAAGAGGGGGAATCTACGAGCAGTACTTC.